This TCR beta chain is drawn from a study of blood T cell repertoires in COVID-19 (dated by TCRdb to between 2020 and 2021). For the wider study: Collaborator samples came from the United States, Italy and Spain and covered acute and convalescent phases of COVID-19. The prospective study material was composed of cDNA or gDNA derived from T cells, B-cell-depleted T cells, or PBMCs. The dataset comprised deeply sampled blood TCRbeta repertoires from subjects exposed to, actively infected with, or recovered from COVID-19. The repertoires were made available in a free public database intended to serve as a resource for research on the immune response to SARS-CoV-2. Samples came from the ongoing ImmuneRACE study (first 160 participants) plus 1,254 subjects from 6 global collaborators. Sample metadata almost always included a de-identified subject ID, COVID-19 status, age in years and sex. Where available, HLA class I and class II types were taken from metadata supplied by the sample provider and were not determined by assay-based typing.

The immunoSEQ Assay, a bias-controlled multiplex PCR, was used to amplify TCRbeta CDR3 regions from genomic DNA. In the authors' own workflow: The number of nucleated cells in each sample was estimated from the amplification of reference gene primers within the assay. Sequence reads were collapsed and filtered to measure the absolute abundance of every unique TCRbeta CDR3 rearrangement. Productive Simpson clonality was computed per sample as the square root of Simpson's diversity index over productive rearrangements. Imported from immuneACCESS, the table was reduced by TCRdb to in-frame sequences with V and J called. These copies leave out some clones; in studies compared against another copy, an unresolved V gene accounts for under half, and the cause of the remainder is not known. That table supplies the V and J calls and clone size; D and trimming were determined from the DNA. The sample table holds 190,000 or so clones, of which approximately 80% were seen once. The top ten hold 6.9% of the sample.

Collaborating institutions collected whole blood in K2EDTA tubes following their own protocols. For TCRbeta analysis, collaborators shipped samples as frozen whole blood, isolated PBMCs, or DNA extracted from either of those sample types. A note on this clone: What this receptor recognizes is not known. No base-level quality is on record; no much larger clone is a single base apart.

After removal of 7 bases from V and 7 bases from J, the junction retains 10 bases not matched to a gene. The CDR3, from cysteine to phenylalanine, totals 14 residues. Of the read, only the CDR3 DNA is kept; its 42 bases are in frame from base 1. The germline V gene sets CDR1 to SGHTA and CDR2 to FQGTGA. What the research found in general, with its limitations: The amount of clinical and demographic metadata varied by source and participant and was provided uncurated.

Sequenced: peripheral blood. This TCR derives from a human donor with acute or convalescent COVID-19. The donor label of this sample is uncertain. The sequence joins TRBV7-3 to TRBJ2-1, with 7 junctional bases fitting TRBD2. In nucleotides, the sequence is TGTGCCAGCAAGCGGGACCCTCTTTGGAATGAGCAGTTCTTC. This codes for CASKRDPLWNEQFF.